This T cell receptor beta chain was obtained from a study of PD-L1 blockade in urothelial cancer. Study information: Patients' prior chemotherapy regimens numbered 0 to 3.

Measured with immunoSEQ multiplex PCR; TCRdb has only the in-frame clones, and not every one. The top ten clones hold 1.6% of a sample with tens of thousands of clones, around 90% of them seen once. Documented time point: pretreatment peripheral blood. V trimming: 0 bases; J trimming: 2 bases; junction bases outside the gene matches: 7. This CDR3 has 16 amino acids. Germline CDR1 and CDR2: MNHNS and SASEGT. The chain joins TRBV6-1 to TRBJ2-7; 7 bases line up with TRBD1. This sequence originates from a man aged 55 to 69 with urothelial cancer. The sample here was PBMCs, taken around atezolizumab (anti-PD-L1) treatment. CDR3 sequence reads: CASSEAQRGTAYEQYF. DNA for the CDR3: TGTGCCAGCAGTGAAGCGCAAAGAGGGACAGCCTACGAGCAGTACTTC.